This is a list of T cell receptor beta chains from one sample in a study of T cells in Graves' hyperthyroidism and ophthalmopathy. TCRdb reprocessed the multiplex PCR reads with MiXCR, giving one entry per CDR3 protein. Of a few hundred thousand distinct CDR3 sequences listed, about 45% are singletons. The sequenced material came from peripheral blood or thyroid tissue (not recorded which). All receptors come from an adult woman with Graves' disease, either hyperthyroidism or ophthalmopathy (not recorded which). The conserved cysteine and the conserved F or W are not part of the CDR3 here.

J gene | V gene | CDR3 protein
TRBJ1-1 | TRBV4-1 | ASSQVTGIRRNTEAF
TRBJ1-5 | TRBV9 | ASSVGGTDQPQH
TRBJ1-5 | TRBV24-1 | ATSDYGQPQH
TRBJ1-1 | TRBV30 | AWRGRVDTEAF
TRBJ1-5 | TRBV20-1 | SATPGGWGPQH
TRBJ2-7 | TRBV2 | ASTQRGGTSVAEQY
TRBJ1-5 | TRBV7-6 | ASSSGIWYQPQH
TRBJ1-1 | TRBV20-1 | SARATVNTEAF
TRBJ2-5 | TRBV20-1 | SAPGAGGETQY
TRBJ1-3 | TRBV9 | ASSGRQSSGNTIY
TRBJ1-1 | TRBV29-1 | SVFRNTEAF
TRBJ1-1 | TRBV12-3/TRBV12-4 | ASSLRTGRQAF
TRBJ1-1 | TRBV15 | ATSGSRWTEAF
TRBJ2-2 | TRBV2 | ASSEAGRGLAGELF
TRBJ2-7 | TRBV15 | ATSRDRPSGKTYEQY
TRBJ2-5 | TRBV25-1 | ASSDLTSGQETQY
TRBJ1-1 | TRBV20-1 | SARPIQGFNTEAF
TRBJ2-7 | TRBV29-1 | SYGLAGGYEQY
TRBJ2-5 | TRBV18 | ASSRDQRGTQY
TRBJ2-5 | TRBV24-1 | ATSGKRGGDQETQY
TRBJ1-4 | TRBV2 | ASKQGALIVREKLF
TRBJ1-1 | TRBV7-9 | ASSPRGADDTEAF
TRBJ2-2 | TRBV7-9 | AGSSGQGANTGELF
TRBJ2-7 | TRBV15 | ATSKVRDRGYEQY
TRBJ1-5 | TRBV20-1 | SARVDGNQPQH
TRBJ2-6 | TRBV2 | ASSAQRGARATEA